Each of the 24 T cell receptor beta chains below was sequenced from the same sample in a study of cytomegalovirus exposure and HLA in healthy donors. With 60 Vbeta and 13 Jbeta primers, the PCR was carried out. Clones were sequenced by immunoSEQ multiplex PCR, and TCRdb holds only the in-frame ones, with some missing. The table shows roughly 150,000 clones, with approximately 85% occurring only once. The material sequenced was PBMCs. The receptors were sampled from a woman younger than 30 in good health and CMV-seronegative.

For this clone: Different DNA sequences within this sample yield the same CDR3. CDR3 nucleotide sequence: TGTGCCAGCAGCGGCATAGCGGGGGCGAGCACAGATACGCAGTATTTT. Protein: CASSGIAGASTDTQYF. The chain employs TRBV25-1 and TRBJ2-3, with 9 positions matching TRBD2. V shed 6 bases, J shed 0 bases, and the junction held 7 bases outside the gene matches. The germline V gene encodes CDR1 MGHDK and CDR2 SYGVNS. The CDR3 has 16 residues.

V and J are TRBV21-1 and TRBJ1-4. TRBV21-1 is recorded as a pseudogene. The CDR3 contains 15 residues. CDR3 DNA: TGTGCCAGCAGCAAAGAGCCCGGGAGCGATGAAAAACTGTTTTTT. The encoded protein is CASSKEPGSDEKLFF.

The chain uses TRBV5-4 and TRBJ2-1, with D possibly being TRBD2 (5 bases). Germline V gives CDR1 SGHNT, CDR2 YYREEE (reference sequence). CDR3 length: 16 amino acids. V was clipped by 4 bases and J by 0 bases, with 14 bases between them. The DNA for the CDR3 is TGTGCCAGCAGCCCGCGGACTGCAAGCTCCTACAATGAGCAGTTCTTC. As protein: CASSPRTASSYNEQFF.

The gene calls are TRBV5-1 and TRBJ2-5, with 12 bases matching TRBD2. In germline, CDR1 is SGHRS, CDR2 YFSETQ. V lost 4 bases, J lost 11 bases, and 15 bases stayed unmatched. This CDR3 comprises 16 residues. The chain's CDR3 is CASSPGASGGAGEQYF. The CDR3 region has the DNA TGCGCCAGCAGCCCTGGGGCTAGCGGGGGGGCCGGAGAGCAGTACTTC.

This chain joins TRBV7-2 and TRBJ1-1, with 8 positions matching TRBD1. Germline CDR1 reads SGHTA; CDR2 reads FQGNSA. V gave up 4 bases and J gave up 1 base; unmatched junction bases: 5. This CDR3 comprises 15 residues. This chain's CDR3 is CASSYRTGTNTEAFF. The DNA of the CDR3 is TGTGCCAGCAGCTACCGGACAGGGACGAACACTGAAGCTTTCTTT.

The table lists this clone with a count of one. The gene calls are TRBV21-1 and TRBJ2-3; the D call TRBD2 from the table was never checked on the DNA. TRBV21-1 is noted as a pseudogene. This CDR3 region has 16 residues. CDR3 bases: TGTGCCAGCAGCTTCAAACTAGCGGAGAGCACAGATACGCAGTATTTT. It translates to CASSFKLAESTDTQYF.

As regards this clone: Sequence at one end of the junction differs from germline and may be a read error. This chain uses TRBV7-9 with TRBJ2-7; 8 bases are a match to TRBD1. CDR1 and CDR2 (germline): SEHNR, FQNEAQ (reference sequence). This CDR3 is 16 amino acids long. The CDR3 loop reads CSSSFPGQDSSYEQYF. The CDR3 DNA is TGTTCCAGCAGCTTCCCGGGACAGGACTCTTCCTACGAGCAGTACTTC.

This clone appeared a single time. V usage is TRBV6-1 and J usage is TRBJ2-7, with D possibly matching TRBD2 (6 bases). This CDR3 spans 16 amino acids. Germline CDR1 and CDR2: MNHNS and SASEGT. V shed 1 base and J shed 7 bases, with 20 bases lying between them. DNA for the CDR3: TGTGCCAGCAGTGAAGTGGCGGGGCTAGATCGGGGGGAGCAGTACTTC. Translated: CASSEVAGLDRGEQYF.

The genes are TRBV18 and TRBJ2-5, with D possibly being TRBD1 (5 bases). Looked up from germline, CDR1 is KGHSH and CDR2 is LQKENI. The CDR3 has 14 residues. Trimming pared 4 bases from V and 6 bases from J, leaving 15 bases between. CDR3 sequence: CASSLGQGWQTQYF. In nucleotides, the CDR3 is TGTGCCAGCTCACTGGGGCAGGGTTGGCAGACCCAGTACTTC. The variable domain in full, completed from reference TRBV18 and TRBJ2-5, reads NAGVMQNPRHLVRRRGQEARLRCSPMKGHSHVYWYRQLPEEGLKFMVYLQKENIIDESGMPKERFSAEFPKEGPSILRIQQVVRGDSAAYFCASSLGQGWQTQYFGPGTRLLVL.

The V call is TRBV7-2, the J call TRBJ1-5, with D unresolved. V gave up 1 base and J gave up 0 bases, with 7 bases separating them. This CDR3 contains 15 residues. In germline, CDR1 is SGHTA, CDR2 FQGNSA. In DNA, the CDR3 is TGTGCCAGCAGCTTAGGAGGGCCTAGCAATCAGCCCCAGCATTTT. It specifies CASSLGGPSNQPQHF.

The chain is built from TRBV5-1 and TRBJ2-7; D might be TRBD1 (6 bases). The CDR3 length is 14 residues. Per germline, CDR1 SGHRS and CDR2 YFSETQ. V dropped 0 bases and J dropped 5 bases, with 12 bases sitting between them. The CDR3 region has the DNA TGCGCCAGCAGCTTGGAGCCAGGGGAAAACGAGCAGTACTTC. It encodes CASSLEPGENEQYF.

V usage is TRBV21-1 and J usage is TRBJ1-3. TRBV21-1 is described as a pseudogene. The CDR3 is made up of 18 amino acids. The CDR3 DNA follows: TGTGCCAGCAGCAACCACAAATGCGGGGGGGCGCGCGGAAACACCATATATTTT. Translation gives CASSNHKCGGARGNTIYF.

The J gene is TRBJ2-3, the V gene TRBV9, with D perhaps matching TRBD1 (5 bases). With 0 bases removed from V and 3 bases from J, the gap between germline ends came to 8 bases. The CDR3 is 14 amino acids. The germline CDR1 and CDR2 sequences are SGDLS and YYNGEE. CDR3 loop: CASSVAPGTDTQYF. CDR3 sequence (DNA): TGTGCCAGCAGCGTAGCCCCAGGGACAGATACGCAGTATTTT.

The rearrangement joins TRBV18 to TRBJ2-1; D is undetermined. The V end lost 1 base, the J end lost 8 bases, and 9 bases lay between the germline ends. The germline CDR1 and CDR2 sequences are KGHSH and LQKENI. This CDR3 contains 13 residues. This CDR3 reads CASSPLVSDEQFF. DNA for the CDR3: TGTGCCAGCTCACCACTAGTGAGCGATGAGCAGTTCTTC. Looking up the rest from reference TRBV18 and TRBJ2-1 gives the full variable domain: NAGVMQNPRHLVRRRGQEARLRCSPMKGHSHVYWYRQLPEEGLKFMVYLQKENIIDESGMPKERFSAEFPKEGPSILRIQQVVRGDSAAYFCASSPLVSDEQFFGPGTRLTVL.

This chain joins TRBV5-4 and TRBJ2-5; TRBD1 matches 12 bases. With 4 bases clipped from V and 4 bases from J, the junction kept 8 bases outside the gene matches. The length of the CDR3 is 16 residues. Germline V gene sequence: CDR1 SGHNT, CDR2 YYREEE (reference sequence). CDR3 DNA sequence: TGTGCCAGCAGCCCGCCCCGGGACAGGGGGCGAGAGACCCAGTACTTC. It encodes CASSPPRDRGRETQYF.

The rearrangement links TRBV30 to TRBJ1-2; 7 bases line up with TRBD1. Germline CDR1 and CDR2: GTSNPN and SVGIG (reference sequence). The CDR3 is made up of 13 amino acids. The V gene end was trimmed by 0 bases and the J gene end by 9 bases; junction bases not matched to a gene: 7. CDR3 in DNA: TGTGCCTGGAGTGTTGGAGGGGGCCGTAGCTACACCTTC. This codes for CAWSVGGGRSYTF.

This clone has only a few counts. The V and J genes are TRBV9 and TRBJ2-3, with 9 nucleotides matching TRBD1. The CDR3 consists of 15 residues. Germline V gene lookup returns CDR1 SGDLS and CDR2 YYNGEE. V lost 0 bases and J lost 8; bases outside the gene matches: 7. CDR3 loop: CASSVDGQGMGTQYF. In DNA, the CDR3 is TGTGCCAGCAGCGTAGACGGACAGGGGATGGGTACGCAGTATTTT.

V gene TRBV9 combines with J gene TRBJ2-3, with D unresolved. Trimming shortened V by 4 bases and J by 0 bases, and 12 bases separated the two germline ends. Germline CDR1 and CDR2: SGDLS and YYNGEE. This CDR3 has 15 residues. The CDR3 region is CASSISPGSTDTQYF. In DNA form, the CDR3 reads TGTGCCAGCAGCATCAGCCCCGGGAGCACAGATACGCAGTATTTT. Full variable domain (rest looked up from reference TRBV9 and TRBJ2-3): DSGVTQTPKHLITATGQRVTLRCSPRSGDLSVYWYQQSLDQGLQFLIQYYNGEERAKGNILERFSAQQFPDLHSELNLSSLELGDSALYFCASSISPGSTDTQYFGPGTRLTVL.

The chain carries TRBV15 and TRBJ1-6; no reliable D call. Trimming left V 1 base short and J 6 bases short, with 13 bases between. In germline, CDR1 is LNHNV, CDR2 YYDKDF (reference sequence). The CDR3 totals 16 residues. This CDR3 reads CATSRGAGSRNSPLHF. The CDR3 DNA sequence: TGTGCCACCAGCAGAGGCGCCGGGTCACGTAATTCACCCCTCCACTTT.

The chain has TRBV5-6 and TRBJ2-2, with 7 bases aligning to TRBD2. This CDR3 is built from 16 residues. Trimming took 3 bases from V and 0 from J; bases not matched to a gene: 5. Germline values: CDR1 SGHDT, CDR2 YYEEEE. The CDR3 DNA sequence: TGTGCCAGCAGCTACCGGGGGGTCGCGAACACCGGGGAGCTGTTTTTT. Protein: CASSYRGVANTGELFF.

The chain links TRBV6-6 to TRBJ2-5; D assignment may be TRBD1 or TRBD2 (5 bases each). The end of the DNA fits TRBJ2-7 better, so the J call may be wrong. Germline-derived CDR1 and CDR2 are MNHNY and SVGAGI (reference sequence). This CDR3 comprises 13 residues. The CDR3 DNA is TGTGCCAGCACCCCGACTGGGGGCTACGAGCAGTACTTC. As protein: CASTPTGGYEQYF.

The chain links TRBV7-9 to TRBJ1-6, with a tentative D call TRBD1 (6 bases). Germline V gene lookup returns CDR1 SEHNR and CDR2 FQNEAQ (reference sequence). CDR3 length equals 13 residues. Deletions cut 5 bases from V and 14 bases from J, with 16 bases between. In DNA, the CDR3 is TGTGCCAGCAGCCCGACAGGCCCGGTGGCCCTCCACTTT. It is translated as CASSPTGPVALHF. Based on the CDR3 plus reference TRBV7-9 and TRBJ1-6, the full variable domain is DTGVSQNPRHKITKRGQNVTFRCDPISEHNRLYWYRQTLGQGPEFLTYFQNEAQLEKSRLLSDRFSAERPKGSFSTLEIQRTEQGDSAMYLCASSPTGPVALHFGNGTRLTVT.

The V and J genes are TRBV19 and TRBJ2-3, with 8 bases fitting TRBD2. The V and J ends lost 8 bases and 1 base, in that order; junction bases with no gene match: 14. CDR1 is LNHDA, CDR2 SQIVND, per germline (reference sequence). CDR3 size: 17 residues. CDR3 residues: CASGAGLAGIRTDTQYF. The CDR3, as DNA: TGTGCCAGTGGCGCGGGGCTAGCGGGTATACGCACAGATACGCAGTATTTT.

The V and J genes are TRBV4-3 and TRBJ2-1, with a possible D match to TRBD2 (7 bases). V dropped 1 base and J dropped 14 bases, with 18 bases sitting between them. The germline V gene encodes CDR1 LGHNA and CDR2 YSLEER. CDR3 length equals 14 residues. The CDR3 bases are TGCGCCAGCAGCCAAGCGGGTGGCGGGGGCGGGGAGTTCTTC. Protein product: CASSQAGGGGGEFF.